This TCR beta chain comes out of a study of spatial heterogeneity in lung cancer. Notes on the study in general: Ubiquitous, expanded tumor-derived TCRs were more frequently observed in blood at resection than at follow-up.

The CDR3 is 14 amino acids. The germline gives CDR1 SGDLS, CDR2 YYNGEE. V was shortened by 4 bases and J by 4 bases, with 14 bases between the two germline ends. This clonotype was recorded at least ten times. The antigen remains unidentified. The presence of a unique molecular identifier marked each TCR cDNA molecule. One entry per CDR3 protein results from TCRdb running MiXCR on the 5' RACE reads. The table lists about 10,000 distinct CDR3 sequences, roughly a tenth of them singletons. Time point here: blood at routine non-recurrence follow-up after resection. This clonotype was sampled from a female donor with early-stage non-small cell lung cancer. The V call is TRBV9, the J call TRBJ1-1; D uncertain. The material sequenced was PBMCs, taken at follow-up. This chain's CDR3 is CASSRNTWSTEAFF. As DNA, the CDR3 is TGTGCCAGCAGCCGCAATACTTGGAGCACTGAAGCTTTCTTT.